This T cell receptor beta chain was sequenced in a study of vaccination and CD4 T cells after COVID-19. Looking at the study overall: Nasal swab PCR had shown SARS-CoV-2 positivity in the convalescent patients (roughly 10 mild cases, one severe case). A vaccine, either BNT162b2 or mRNA-1273, was given to participants in two doses.

V was pared by 4 bases and J by 3 bases, with 17 bases between. The CDR3 totals 15 residues. The V gene's germline CDR1 is SGHDT and CDR2 YYEEEE. Points from the study as a whole: Median SARS-CoV-2-reactive clonotype numbers rose nonsignificantly, about 20 to 40.

CD4+ T cells that had been cultured provided DNA sequenced with the Oncomine TCR Beta short-read assay. MiXCR was run by TCRdb on the PCR reads, yielding one entry per CDR3 protein. The sample shows about 14,000 distinct CDR3 sequences, roughly three fifths of them seen only once. Treatment indicated: approximately 11-day PBMC culture with coronavirus spike peptide pools or control peptides (ViraFEST assay). Of note for this clonotype: Its antigen is still unknown.

V gene TRBV5-6 combines with J gene TRBJ2-7, with TRBD2 as a possible D gene (6 bases). The specimen was CD4+ T cells from blood, cultured in vitro. The TCR comes from a human donor who had recovered from COVID-19. The CDR3 DNA sequence: TGTGCCAGCAGCCCTCTGGGGGGTCTCGGCTACGAGCAGTACTTC. Protein product: CASSPLGGLGYEQYF. Variable domain in full (rest from reference TRBV5-6 and TRBJ2-7): DAGVTQSPTHLIKTRGQQVTLRCSPKSGHDTVSWYQQALGQGPQFIFQYYEEEERQRGNFPDRFSGHQFPNYSSELNVNALLLGDSALYLCASSPLGGLGYEQYFGPGTRLTVT.